One and the same sample provided the 23 T cell receptor beta chains below, sequenced in a study of T cells in Graves' hyperthyroidism and ophthalmopathy. It was RNA transcripts that yielded the amplified TCR beta CDR3 regions. Carried out on the TCR CDR3, a first-round RT-PCR used the HTBI primer set. TCRdb analysed the multiplex PCR reads with MiXCR anew, one entry per CDR3 protein. The profile shows hundreds of thousands of distinct CDR3 sequences, approximately 25% of them singletons. Sequencing input: blood. The receptors derive from a woman in her 30s with Graves' ophthalmopathy.

This chain joins TRBV9 and TRBJ1-2, with D possibly TRBD1 on 5 matching bases. Germline V CDR1 and CDR2: SGDLS, YYNGEE. Trimming removed 4 bases from V and 8 bases from J, with 12 bases in between. This CDR3 comprises 12 residues. CDR3 coding DNA: TGTGCCAGCAGCCACCAGGGCCCGGGCTACACCTTC. It encodes CASSHQGPGYTF. The full variable domain, completed using reference TRBV9 and TRBJ1-2, is DSGVTQTPKHLITATGQRVTLRCSPRSGDLSVYWYQQSLDQGLQFLIQYYNGEERAKGNILERFSAQQFPDLHSELNLSSLELGDSALYFCASSHQGPGYTFGSGTRLTVV.

This chain connects TRBV12-3 or TRBV12-4 to TRBJ2-3, with a possible D match to TRBD2 (5 bases). Trimming shortened V by 8 bases and J by 2 bases, and 23 bases separated the two germline ends. The CDR3 runs to 17 residues. The CDR3 DNA follows: TGTGCCAGCTCCCCCGAGGGCATAACCTTTCCCACAGATACGCAGTATTTT. Protein sequence: CASSPEGITFPTDTQYF.

This clonotype occurred a few times. This chain links TRBV12-3 or TRBV12-4 with TRBJ1-1; D remains ambiguous. This CDR3 contains 13 residues. With 4 bases removed from V and 2 bases from J, the gap between germline ends came to 8 bases. The CDR3 is CASSSYSNTEAFF. CDR3 nucleotide sequence: TGTGCCAGCAGTTCATACAGCAACACTGAAGCTTTCTTT.

This clonotype was counted ten times or more. This rearrangement joins TRBV5-5 to TRBJ2-7; the match to TRBD1 covers 7 bases. The CDR3 has 14 residues. V trimming: 2 bases; J trimming: 5 bases; junction bases outside the gene matches: 7. In germline, CDR1 is SGHKS, CDR2 YYEKEE (reference sequence). CDR3 protein: CASSLGGPLDEQYF. The CDR3 region has the DNA TGTGCCAGCAGCTTAGGGGGCCCTCTGGACGAGCAGTACTTC.

This clonotype was found many times. A much larger clone is a single base away; this may be a read error. The chain recombines TRBV6-2 or TRBV6-3 with TRBJ1-1; 7 bases match TRBD1. The germline V gene has CDR1 MNHEY and CDR2 SVGEGT. This CDR3 comprises 14 residues. The CDR3 loop reads CASTWTGQNTGAFF. CDR3 DNA: TGTGCCAGCACCTGGACAGGACAGAACACTGGAGCTTTCTTT.

The table lists this clonotype with many counts. The gene calls are TRBV27 and TRBJ1-5, with TRBD1 as a possible D gene (5 bases). The CDR3 runs 12 residues. From germline, CDR1 is MNHEY and CDR2 SMNVEV (reference sequence). Trimming shortened V by 10 bases and J by 2 bases, and 9 bases separated the two germline ends. CDR3 sequence (DNA): TGTGCCAAACAGGCAGGCAATCAGCCCCAGCATTTT. Protein: CAKQAGNQPQHF.

This clonotype appeared many times. The chain employs TRBV20-1 and TRBJ2-7; no clear D. The germline V gene encodes CDR1 DFQATT and CDR2 SNEGSKA (reference sequence). The CDR3 length is 15 residues. V gave up 4 bases and J gave up 1 base, with 17 bases separating them. The chain's CDR3 is CSAIEILTISYEQYF. The CDR3 coding sequence is TGCAGTGCTATCGAGATACTCACTATTTCCTACGAGCAGTACTTC.

This clonotype has a handful of counts. J is TRBJ2-2 and V is TRBV6-1; 8 positions agree with TRBD2. There are 14 residues in the CDR3. Germline V gene sequence: CDR1 MNHNS, CDR2 SASEGT. CDR3 in amino acids: CAAGGGPNTGELFF. The CDR3 bases are TGTGCGGCGGGAGGTGGGCCGAACACCGGGGAGCTGTTTTTT.

The V gene is TRBV3-1, the J gene TRBJ1-2; 7 bases are shared with TRBD1. Germline CDR1 and CDR2: LGHDT and YNNKEL (reference sequence). The CDR3 is made up of 17 amino acids. The ends lost 0 bases at V and 5 bases at J; junction bases unmatched: 12. CDR3: CASSQDFLGGQSYGYTF. The CDR3 coding sequence is TGTGCCAGCAGCCAAGATTTCTTAGGGGGACAGTCTTATGGCTACACCTTC.

This clonotype appeared many times. The chain is built from TRBV5-1 and TRBJ1-2, with 11 bases lining up with TRBD1. The V and J ends lost 0 bases and 7 bases, in that order; junction bases with no gene match: 8. The V gene's germline CDR1 is SGHRS and CDR2 YFSETQ. CDR3 length: 16 residues. The CDR3 here is CASSLAPGQGVSGYTF. CDR3 in DNA: TGCGCCAGCAGCTTGGCTCCGGGACAGGGGGTTAGTGGCTACACCTTC.

The chain uses TRBV14 and TRBJ1-1; TRBD1 might be the D (6 bases). The germline V and J ends were trimmed by 2 bases and 6 bases, with 10 bases remaining between them. The CDR3 is made up of 13 amino acids. The V gene's germline CDR1 is SGHDN and CDR2 FVKESK. CDR3 nucleotides: TGTGCCAGCAGCCAATTCAGGGGCCCTGAAGCTTTCTTT. Translation gives CASSQFRGPEAFF. Complete variable domain (other parts from reference TRBV14 and TRBJ1-1): EAGVTQFPSHSVIEKGQTVTLRCDPISGHDNLYWYRRVMGKEIKFLLHFVKESKQDESGMPNNRFLAERTGGTYSTLKVQPAELEDSGVYFCASSQFRGPEAFFGQGTRLTVV.

This clonotype has more than one count but fewer than ten. The chain combines TRBV11-1 with TRBJ1-5; D gene ambiguous. Trimming stripped 4 bases from V and 4 bases from J, with 20 bases between. The germline CDR1 and CDR2 sequences are SGHAT and FQDESV (reference sequence). This CDR3 is built from 17 residues. In nucleotides, the CDR3 is TGTGCCAGCAGCTCTTCCCCAAGCACACAGTCTAATCAGCCCCAGCATTTT. This translates into CASSSSPSTQSNQPQHF.

This clonotype was counted ten times or more. The chain uses TRBV12-3 or TRBV12-4 and TRBJ1-2; 7 nucleotides align to TRBD1. V lost 6 bases and J lost 6; bases outside the gene matches: 7. This CDR3 has 13 amino acids. CDR3 nucleotides: TGTGCCAGCAGGCAAACAGGGGAGGATGGCTACACCTTC. It is translated as CASRQTGEDGYTF.

This CDR3 reads CASSLGGRGGETQYF. DNA of the CDR3: TGTGCCAGCAGTTTAGGCGGGAGAGGAGGGGAGACCCAGTACTTC. The V call is TRBV6-5, the J call TRBJ2-5, with 7 bases that match TRBD2. The junction had 10 bases not matched to a gene; V was cut back by 4 bases and J by 5 bases. The germline gives CDR1 MNHEY, CDR2 SVGAGI. This CDR3 has 15 residues.

The table lists this clonotype with many counts. The gene calls are TRBV6-5 and TRBJ2-7, with 10 bases identical to TRBD2. The CDR3 consists of 16 residues. V trimming: 1 base; J trimming: 3 bases; junction bases outside the gene matches: 6. Germline V CDR1 and CDR2: MNHEY, SVGAGI. The CDR3 nucleotides are TGTGCCAGCAGTTACTTACAAGCGGGAGGGCGCTACGAGCAGTACTTC. Its translation: CASSYLQAGGRYEQYF.

This clonotype showed up many times. The chain combines TRBV30 with TRBJ1-2; D gene ambiguous. The CDR3 covers 13 residues. From germline, CDR1 is GTSNPN and CDR2 SVGIG (reference sequence). V was shortened by 5 bases and J by 6 bases, with 16 bases between the two germline ends. CDR3 residues: CAWDHVWADGYTF. CDR3 nucleotides: TGTGCCTGGGACCACGTCTGGGCGGATGGCTACACCTTC.

The sample holds a few counts of this clonotype. The genes are TRBV25-1 and TRBJ2-5; either TRBD1 or TRBD2 may fit D (5 bases each). V lost 6 bases and J lost 1, with 15 bases in between. The germline V gene encodes CDR1 MGHDK and CDR2 SYGVNS. The CDR3 is 15 amino acids. DNA of the CDR3: TGTGCCAGCAGGAGGGGTACGGGGTCCCAAGAGACCCAGTACTTC. Translated: CASRRGTGSQETQYF.

Many counts were recorded for this clonotype. The rearrangement links TRBV29-1 to TRBJ1-2; tentatively, D is TRBD1 (6 bases). CDR1 is SQVTM and CDR2 is ANQGSEA in the germline V gene. The CDR3 sequence is 14 residues long. Deletions cut 7 bases from V and 6 bases from J, with 21 bases between. CDR3 bases: TGCAGCGCCGTTAAACAGGGAGAGGGTCATGGCTACACCTTC. Translation: CSAVKQGEGHGYTF.

This clonotype was seen ten or more times. This rearrangement joins TRBV29-1 to TRBJ1-2; 7 bases align to TRBD1. After removal of 5 bases from V and 6 bases from J, the junction contained 21 bases not matched to a gene. The CDR3 is 17 residues long. Germline loops: CDR1 SQVTM, CDR2 ANQGSEA. This chain's CDR3 is CSVTDLDRAIFFDGYTF. CDR3 nucleotide sequence: TGCAGCGTTACGGATCTAGACAGGGCGATCTTCTTCGATGGCTACACCTTC.

In this sample, this clonotype turned up many times. This chain links TRBV6-1 with TRBJ1-2; 7 bases line up with TRBD1. The trim removed 6 bases at V and 1 base at J, leaving 5 bases unmatched. The CDR3 runs to 14 residues. Germline V lookup: CDR1 MNHNS, CDR2 SASEGT. CDR3 sequence reads: CASSKDRVNYGYTF. DNA for the CDR3: TGTGCCAGCAGCAAAGACAGGGTTAACTATGGCTACACCTTC.

This clonotype was seen many times. The chain uses TRBV4-2 and TRBJ2-5; D might be TRBD1 (5 bases). Germline V CDR1 and CDR2: LGHNA, YNFKEQ. V was trimmed by 1 base and J by 1 base, leaving 19 bases between them. This CDR3 is built from 18 residues. In DNA, the CDR3 is TGTGCCAGCAGCCAAGCGCAAGGCAGGGAAGATCTCCAAGAGACCCAGTACTTC. This gives the protein CASSQAQGREDLQETQYF.

This clonotype was picked up a small number of times. The rearrangement joins TRBV12-3 or TRBV12-4 to TRBJ1-3; D ambiguous. The ends were cut back, 8 bases at V and 0 bases at J, with 17 bases in the middle. This CDR3 is 16 amino acids long. The DNA of the CDR3 is TGTGCCAGCGCCCCGACGTACGGCAGCTCTGGAAACACCATATATTTT. This codes for CASAPTYGSSGNTIYF.

The rearrangement links TRBV6-1 to TRBJ2-7; 9 bases match TRBD1. Germline V lookup: CDR1 MNHNS, CDR2 SASEGT. The J segment lost 7 bases and the V segment lost 6 bases, leaving 10 bases of the junction unmatched. The CDR3 loop spans 14 amino acids. Here the CDR3 reads CASREGQGLLEQYF. CDR3 nucleotides: TGTGCCAGCAGGGAGGGACAGGGACTTCTGGAGCAGTACTTC.